This is a list of T cell receptor beta chains from one sample in a study of OX40 agonist ivuxolimab in advanced cancers. Assay: immunoSEQ multiplex PCR; the TCRdb copy retains only in-frame clones and omits some. Counted here are roughly 61,000 clones, 75% to 90% occurring once; the ten biggest clones make up 0.55%. The sequencing here drew on CD4+ or CD8+ T cells sorted from blood, taken in a trial of the OX40 agonist ivuxolimab. The receptors were gathered from an adult with an advanced solid tumor such as melanoma, head and neck, liver or kidney cancer. Both conserved end residues are part of each CDR3. D genes are given only for firm matches. Clone size is stated in some rows and not others, as once, few, many or a class when expanded.

clone_size	v_call	d_call	j_call	cdr3_aa	cdr3_nt
-	TRBV4-1	-	TRBJ1-4	CASSHRDTTNEKLFF	TGCGCCAGCAGCCACCGGGACACAACTAATGAAAAACTGTTTTTT
once	TRBV2	TRBD2	TRBJ2-5	CASSVTSGGAKETQYF	TGTGCCAGCAGTGTAACCAGCGGGGGGGCAAAGGAGACCCAGTACTTC
-	TRBV28	-	TRBJ2-3	CASSSNRDRGDTQYF	TGTGCCAGCAGTTCTAACAGGGACCGCGGAGATACGCAGTATTTT
-	TRBV5-8	-	TRBJ1-1	CASSLVQGAEAFF	TGTGCCAGCAGCTTGGTGCAGGGCGCTGAAGCTTTCTTT
-	TRBV2	TRBD2	TRBJ2-3	CATQRDYRTDTQYF	TGTGCCACCCAAAGGGACTACCGCACAGATACGCAGTATTTT
-	TRBV11-2	-	TRBJ1-1	CASSTGRYTEAFF	TGTGCCAGCAGCACCGGACGGTACACTGAAGCTTTCTTT
-	TRBV4-3	-	TRBJ1-5	CASSQDLGGNQPQHF	TGCGCCAGCAGCCAAGATCTGGGGGGCAATCAGCCCCAGCATTTT
-	TRBV4-1	-	TRBJ1-4	CASSQEGLPNEKLFF	TGCGCCAGCAGCCAAGAGGGGCTTCCTAATGAAAAACTGTTTTTT
-	TRBV28	-	TRBJ1-1	CASSLRGTEAFF	TGTGCCAGCAGTCTCCGGGGCACTGAAGCTTTCTTT
-	TRBV7-6	-	TRBJ2-7	CASSPDWGSYEQYF	TGTGCCAGCAGCCCGGACTGGGGCTCCTACGAGCAGTACTTC
-	TRBV2	-	TRBJ2-5	CASSDSPGGQETQYF	TGTGCCAGCAGTGACAGCCCTGGGGGGCAAGAGACCCAGTACTTC
-	TRBV19	TRBD2	TRBJ2-2	CASSNPSTSGVTGELFF	TGTGCCAGTAGTAACCCCTCGACTAGCGGGGTCACCGGGGAGCTGTTTTTT
-	TRBV6-6	-	TRBJ2-1	CASREGPSLYNEQFF	TGTGCCAGCAGGGAGGGCCCCTCCCTATACAATGAGCAGTTCTTC
-	TRBV13	TRBD2	TRBJ2-7	CASTRGLAGGEQYF	TGTGCCAGCACCCGCGGACTAGCGGGGGGGGAGCAGTACTTC
-	TRBV19	-	TRBJ2-1	CASSRGTAPRHEQFF	TGTGCCAGTAGCCGAGGCACGGCCCCGCGGCATGAGCAGTTCTTC
-	TRBV7-3	TRBD1	TRBJ1-5	CASSLTITGGFQPQHF	TGTGCCAGCAGCTTAACGATTACAGGGGGGTTTCAGCCCCAGCATTTT
-	TRBV5-1	TRBD2	TRBJ2-3	CASTTSGTITDTQYF	TGCGCCAGCACGACTAGCGGGACCATCACAGATACGCAGTATTTT
-	TRBV6-7	TRBD1	TRBJ1-1	CASTYRGPNEAFF	TGTGCCAGCACCTACAGGGGGCCAAATGAAGCTTTCTTT
-	TRBV7-3	-	TRBJ1-2	CASSSFPLVESSNYGYTF	TGTGCCAGCAGCTCCTTCCCCCTCGTAGAGAGCTCTAACTATGGCTACACCTTC
-	TRBV7-9	-	TRBJ1-3	CASSHDGASGNTIYF	TGTGCCAGCAGTCACGACGGAGCCTCTGGAAACACCATATATTTT
-	TRBV7-9	-	TRBJ1-1	CASSLDQGGTEAFF	TGTGCCAGCAGCTTAGATCAGGGCGGCACTGAAGCTTTCTTT
few	TRBV29-1	-	TRBJ1-5	CSAAAGGRDQPQHF	TGCAGCGCAGCCGCGGGTGGGAGGGATCAGCCCCAGCATTTT
-	TRBV19	-	TRBJ2-2	CASSIDLVLGTRTGELFF	TGTGCCAGTAGTATAGATTTGGTTTTAGGGACTCGCACCGGGGAGCTGTTTTTT
-	TRBV29-1	TRBD2	TRBJ2-3	CSVEAPSGGAWTQYF	TGCAGCGTTGAAGCACCTAGCGGGGGGGCCTGGACGCAGTATTTT
-	TRBV6-1	-	TRBJ2-7	CASSEISAYEQYF	TGTGCCAGCAGTGAAATTAGTGCATACGAGCAGTACTTC
-	TRBV28	-	TRBJ1-5	CASSLGGGGNQPQHF	TGTGCCAGCAGTTTAGGGGGAGGGGGCAATCAGCCCCAGCATTTT
-	TRBV6-1	TRBD1	TRBJ2-5	CASSARQGPIGETQYF	TGTGCCAGCAGTGCGAGACAGGGTCCTATCGGGGAGACCCAGTACTTC
-	TRBV7-2	-	TRBJ1-6	CASSLGGQTFNSPLHF	TGTGCCAGCAGCTTAGGCGGACAGACTTTTAATTCACCCCTCCACTTT
-	TRBV18	-	TRBJ1-5	CASSPPGGNQPQHF	TGTGCCAGCTCACCACCGGGAGGCAATCAGCCCCAGCATTTT
-	TRBV6-5	-	TRBJ2-1	CASSFRGLLNEQFF	TGTGCCAGCAGCTTCAGAGGACTACTCAATGAGCAGTTCTTC
-	TRBV7-3	-	TRBJ1-2	CASSPVSGSNYGYTF	TGTGCCAGCAGCCCAGTCAGTGGATCCAACTATGGCTACACCTTC
few	TRBV15	TRBD1	TRBJ2-2	CATSRDQGANTGELFF	TGTGCCACCAGCAGAGATCAGGGGGCAAACACCGGGGAGCTGTTTTTT